This T cell receptor (beta chain) was profiled in a study of response to subunit inactivated influenza vaccine. The CDR3 contains 13 residues. Trimming stripped 3 bases from V and 5 bases from J, with 14 bases between. The germline CDR1 and CDR2 sequences are SQVTM and ANQGSEA. Each CDR3 protein is one row after TCRdb ran MiXCR on the RT-PCR reads. The sample has 800,000 to 1,000,000 distinct CDR3 sequences; 21% are singletons. Whole-study results and caveats: Seasonal influenza vaccination, on each occasion, was suggested by the authors to recruit few new T cells.

This clonotype was seen a few times. Antigen unknown. The chain employs TRBV29-1 and TRBJ2-7; D might be TRBD1 or TRBD2, each matching 5 bases. The receptor was isolated from a man aged 45-60 years who received an inactivated influenza vaccine. The sequenced sample was PBMCs from blood, obtained about 5 days after vaccination. The chain's CDR3 is CSVDTGSGHEQYF. DNA for the CDR3: TGCAGCGTTGACACAGGAAGCGGCCACGAGCAGTACTTC.